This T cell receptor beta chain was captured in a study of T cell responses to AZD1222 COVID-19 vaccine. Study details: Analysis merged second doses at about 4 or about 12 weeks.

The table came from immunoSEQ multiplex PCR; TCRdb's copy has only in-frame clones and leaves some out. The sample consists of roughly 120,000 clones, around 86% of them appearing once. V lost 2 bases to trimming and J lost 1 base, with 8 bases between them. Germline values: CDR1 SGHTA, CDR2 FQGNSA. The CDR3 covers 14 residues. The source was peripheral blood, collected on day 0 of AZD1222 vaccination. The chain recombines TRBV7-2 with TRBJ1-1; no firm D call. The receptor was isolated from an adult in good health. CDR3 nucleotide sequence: TGTGCCAGCAGCTTATCCCGGTGGAACACTGAAGCTTTCTTT. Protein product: CASSLSRWNTEAFF.